The entry that follows covers one TCR beta chain sequence. Ten or more counts support this clonotype. The clone's antigen remains unknown. Base qualities are not at hand, and no much larger clone is one base apart. Ophthalmopathy patients had moderately to severely active disease, with a Clinical Activity Score of 3 or more, a NOSPECS grade of 4 or more, and a disease duration of less than 3 months. Patients with uncontrolled infections, other autoimmune diseases, pregnancy or lactation were excluded. Diagnoses were based on clinical symptoms, serum thyroxine and TRAb, thyroid ultrasound and orbital computed tomography. PBMCs were separated from 7.5 to 10 ml of fresh peripheral blood using Ficoll-Paque density gradient centrifugation. Total RNA was extracted with Trizol reagent, and quality was checked on an Agilent 2100 Bioanalyzer. The data stem from a study of T cells in Graves' hyperthyroidism and ophthalmopathy (dated by TCRdb to 2018 to 2020). Describing the broader study: Peripheral blood was sampled at the time of initial diagnosis, prior to any treatment. TCR V-J signatures able to tell the groups apart were searched for in a discovery cohort of 90 to 100 patients, of whom over 40 had Graves' ophthalmopathy and more than 55 had stable Graves' hyperthyroidism. Prospective prediction of ophthalmopathy was tested in an independent validation cohort consisting of 18 to 20 hyperthyroidism patients and 15 or so patients who later progressed to ophthalmopathy. The 90 or so discovery patients were randomly split 7:3 into training and test sets. The study also compared thyroid tissue and blood T-cell repertoires from several Graves' hyperthyroidism patients. Once sampling was done, hyperthyroidism patients were given methimazole at a starting dose of 30 mg daily, whereas ophthalmopathy patients were given high-dose intravenous methylprednisolone. TCR Vbeta CDR3 sequencing of roughly 140 peripheral blood samples (over 40 ophthalmopathy, 75 or so hyperthyroidism and roughly 17 progressor patients) is reported in the paper. Overall study results and their limits: No statistical method was used to set the sample size in advance, and investigators knew the group allocation. Blood samples also contained most of the expanded thyroid clonotypes (frequency above 0.001), which suggests that blood repertoires may reflect thyroid immune responses. In validation, the model predicted progression to ophthalmopathy with 65% to 71% sensitivity and 72% to 75% specificity, a median of approximately 6.5 months before onset. A 13 V-J signature model separated ophthalmopathy from stable hyperthyroidism, with roughly 88% sensitivity and about 81% specificity in cross-validation and 80%/75% in testing.

V lost 0 bases and J lost 3 bases; the stretch between them is 11 bases long. In the germline V gene (reference sequence), CDR1 corresponds to DFQATT and CDR2 to SNEGSKA. From its cysteine to its phenylalanine, the CDR3 spans 14 amino acids. Only CDR3 DNA remains: 42 bases, in frame from the first base. Amplification of TCR beta CDR3 regions was carried out from RNA transcripts. The TCR CDR3 was subjected to a first round of RT-PCR using the HTBI primer set and the Qiagen OneStep RT-PCR kit. A second multiplex PCR round built the libraries, followed by size selection and purification. The libraries were sequenced on an Illumina HiSeq2000 using paired-end 100 bp reads. As for the original processing: SOAPnuke was used to process the raw data, removing reads that contained adapters or uncalled bases, had a mean Phred below 15, or lacked an exact match to the constant primer or identifier. COPE v1.2.5 was used to merge the high-quality paired reads, and each unique nucleotide sequence was defined as a clonotype. MiTCR v1.1 was used to align clonotypes to the IMGT TRBV, TRBD and TRBJ reference segments. The analysis included only V-J combinations with a frequency above 0.0001, which together covered around 99% of the repertoires. The TCS score was defined as F50 (clonal expansion) divided by E x V (chaos), with BLOSUM62-based TCRdist calculated between CDR3 peptides within each V-J. Welch's t-statistics and random forest reduced 500 to 650 V-J features to 13, which were used in a naive Bayes classifier (R e1071). The public sequencing data were trimmed at Q25 with fastp and processed into clonotypes with MiXCR by TCRdb, which kept only in-frame beta chains. CDR3 protein duplicates are merged, each entry listing the most common genes and DNA. The V and J calls and clone size come from TCRdb's table, not from the authors' own analysis. In this sample the table shows around 340,000 distinct CDR3 sequences, 18% of which occur a single time. The ten largest account for less than 20% of the sample.

The TCR sequence derives from a woman aged 40 to 55 with Graves' ophthalmopathy. The sequenced sample consisted of blood. The V and J segments used are TRBV20-1 and TRBJ2-5; the D gene identity is not certain. The DNA sequence is TGCAGTGCTAGAGATTTCATATCGAAAGAGACCCAGTACTTC. This yields the protein CSARDFISKETQYF.